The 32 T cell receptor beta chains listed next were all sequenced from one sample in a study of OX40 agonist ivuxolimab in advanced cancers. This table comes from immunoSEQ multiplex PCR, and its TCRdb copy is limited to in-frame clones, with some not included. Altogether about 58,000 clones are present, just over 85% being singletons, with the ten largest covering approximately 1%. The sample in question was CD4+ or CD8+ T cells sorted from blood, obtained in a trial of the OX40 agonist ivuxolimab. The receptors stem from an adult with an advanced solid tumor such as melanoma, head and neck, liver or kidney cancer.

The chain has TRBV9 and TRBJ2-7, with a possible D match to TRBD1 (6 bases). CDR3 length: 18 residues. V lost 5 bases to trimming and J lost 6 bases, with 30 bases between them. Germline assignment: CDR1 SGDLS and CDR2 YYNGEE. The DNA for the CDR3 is TGTGCCAGCAGTCAGCCGGGGCAGCCCTCGGCGAGGGGGTGCGAGCAGTACTTC. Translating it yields CASSQPGQPSARGCEQYF.

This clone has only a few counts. This CDR3 is CASSQDGGGMYGYTF. For the CDR3, the DNA is TGTGCCAGCAGCCAAGATGGTGGTGGCATGTATGGCTACACCTTC. The chain couples TRBV14 to TRBJ1-2; D remains unclear. Germline lookup yields CDR1 SGHDN and CDR2 FVKESK. CDR3 length equals 15 residues. Trimming pared 0 bases from V and 5 bases from J, leaving 13 bases between.

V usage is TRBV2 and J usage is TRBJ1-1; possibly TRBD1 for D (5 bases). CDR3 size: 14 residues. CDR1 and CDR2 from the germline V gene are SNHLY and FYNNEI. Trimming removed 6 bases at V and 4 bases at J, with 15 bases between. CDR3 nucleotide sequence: TGTGCCAGCAGGACGACAGTTTTAAGCACTGAAGCTTTCTTT. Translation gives CASRTTVLSTEAFF.

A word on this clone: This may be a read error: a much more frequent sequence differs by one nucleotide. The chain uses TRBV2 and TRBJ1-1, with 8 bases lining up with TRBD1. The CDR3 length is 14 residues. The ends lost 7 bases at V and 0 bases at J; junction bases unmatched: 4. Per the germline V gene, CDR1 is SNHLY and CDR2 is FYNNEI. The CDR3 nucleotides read TGTGCCAGCATGCAGGGGGCATTGAACACTGAAGCTTTCTTT. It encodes CASMQGALNTEAFF.

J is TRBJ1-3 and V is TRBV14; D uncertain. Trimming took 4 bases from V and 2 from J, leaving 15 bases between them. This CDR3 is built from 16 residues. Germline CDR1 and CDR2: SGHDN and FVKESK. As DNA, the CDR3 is TGTGCCAGCAGCCGGAGACGGGGATCGGCTGGAAACACCATATATTTT. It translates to CASSRRRGSAGNTIYF.

The CDR3 sequence is CASSPLPPGQGGFNEQFF. The CDR3 coding sequence is TGCGCCAGCAGCCCCCTCCCGCCGGGACAGGGGGGGTTCAATGAGCAGTTCTTC. The rearrangement links TRBV10-1 to TRBJ2-1; 11 bases fit TRBD1. Germline V gene sequence: CDR1 WNHNN, CDR2 SYGVQD (reference sequence). Losses at the gene ends were 6 bases for V and 6 bases for J; bases not matched to a gene: 16. The CDR3 spans 18 residues.

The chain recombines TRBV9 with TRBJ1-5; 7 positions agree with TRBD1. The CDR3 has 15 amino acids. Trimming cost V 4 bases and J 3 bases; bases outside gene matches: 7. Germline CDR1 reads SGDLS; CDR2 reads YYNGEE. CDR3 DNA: TGTGCCAGCAGCCCAGGGGGACAACACAATCAGCCCCAGCATTTT. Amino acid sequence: CASSPGGQHNQPQHF.

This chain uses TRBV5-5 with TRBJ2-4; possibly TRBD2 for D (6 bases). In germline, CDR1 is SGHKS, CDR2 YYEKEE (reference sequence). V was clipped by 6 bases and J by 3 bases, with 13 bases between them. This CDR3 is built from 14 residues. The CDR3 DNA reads TGTGCCAGCACCTCGGGGGTTTACAAAAACATTCAGTACTTC. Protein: CASTSGVYKNIQYF.

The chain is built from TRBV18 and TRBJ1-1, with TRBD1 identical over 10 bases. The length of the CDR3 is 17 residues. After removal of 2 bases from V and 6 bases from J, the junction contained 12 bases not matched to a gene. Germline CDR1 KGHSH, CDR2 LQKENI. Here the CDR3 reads CASSPNRGQGLASEAFF. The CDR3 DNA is TGTGCCAGCTCACCAAACAGGGGACAGGGGCTTGCTTCTGAAGCTTTCTTT.

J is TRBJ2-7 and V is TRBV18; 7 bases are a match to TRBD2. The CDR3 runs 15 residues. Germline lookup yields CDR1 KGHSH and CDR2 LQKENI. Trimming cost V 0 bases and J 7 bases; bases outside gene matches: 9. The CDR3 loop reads CASSPPGGFLGEQYF. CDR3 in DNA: TGTGCCAGCTCACCACCGGGAGGGTTTCTTGGGGAGCAGTACTTC.

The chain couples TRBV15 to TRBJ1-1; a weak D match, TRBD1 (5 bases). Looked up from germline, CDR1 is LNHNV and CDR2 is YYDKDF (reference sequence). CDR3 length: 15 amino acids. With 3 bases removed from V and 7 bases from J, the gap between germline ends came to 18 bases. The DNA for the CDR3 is TGTGCCACCAGCAGTGGTTTAAGACAGATTTTTGAAGCTTTCTTT. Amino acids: CATSSGLRQIFEAFF. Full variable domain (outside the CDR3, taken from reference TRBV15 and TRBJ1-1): DAMVIQNPRYQVTQFGKPVTLSCSQTLNHNVMYWYQQKSSQAPKLLFHYYDKDFNNEADTPDNFQSRRPNTSFCFLDIRSPGLGDTAMYLCATSSGLRQIFEAFFGQGTRLTVV.

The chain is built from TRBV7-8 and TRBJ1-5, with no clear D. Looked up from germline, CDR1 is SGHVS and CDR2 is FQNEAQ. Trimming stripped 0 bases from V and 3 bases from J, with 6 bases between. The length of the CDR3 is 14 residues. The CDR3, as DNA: TGTGCCAGCAGCTTAGCGGATGACAATCAGCCCCAGCATTTT. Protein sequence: CASSLADDNQPQHF.

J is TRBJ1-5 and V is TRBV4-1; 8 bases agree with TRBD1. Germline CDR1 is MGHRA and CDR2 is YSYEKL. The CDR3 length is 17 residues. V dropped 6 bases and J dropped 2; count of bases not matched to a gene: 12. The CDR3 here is CASSRLIPGQGNQPQHF. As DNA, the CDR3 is TGCGCCAGCAGTCGACTAATACCGGGACAGGGCAATCAGCCCCAGCATTTT.

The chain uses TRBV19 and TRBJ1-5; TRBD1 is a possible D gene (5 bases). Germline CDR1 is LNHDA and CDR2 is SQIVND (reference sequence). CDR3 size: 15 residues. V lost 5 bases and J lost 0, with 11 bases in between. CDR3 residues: CASSPRVYSNQPQHF. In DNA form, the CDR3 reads TGTGCCAGTAGTCCCAGGGTCTATAGCAATCAGCCCCAGCATTTT.

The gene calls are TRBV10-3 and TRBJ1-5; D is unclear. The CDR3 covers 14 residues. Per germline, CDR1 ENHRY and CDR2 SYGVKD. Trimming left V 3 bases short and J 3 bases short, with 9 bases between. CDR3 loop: CAISELHSNQPQHF. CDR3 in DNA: TGTGCCATCAGTGAACTACACTCCAATCAGCCCCAGCATTTT.

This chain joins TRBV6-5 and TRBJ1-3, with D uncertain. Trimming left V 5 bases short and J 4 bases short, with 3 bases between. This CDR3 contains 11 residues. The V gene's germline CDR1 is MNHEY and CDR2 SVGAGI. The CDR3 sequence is CASSNGNTIYF. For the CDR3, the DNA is TGTGCCAGCAGTAACGGAAACACCATATATTTT.

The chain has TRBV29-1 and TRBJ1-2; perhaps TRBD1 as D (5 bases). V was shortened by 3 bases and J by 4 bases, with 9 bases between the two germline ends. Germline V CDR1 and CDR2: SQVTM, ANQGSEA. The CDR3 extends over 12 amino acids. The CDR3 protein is CSVEKDTYGYTF. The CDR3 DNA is TGCAGCGTTGAGAAGGACACCTATGGCTACACCTTC.

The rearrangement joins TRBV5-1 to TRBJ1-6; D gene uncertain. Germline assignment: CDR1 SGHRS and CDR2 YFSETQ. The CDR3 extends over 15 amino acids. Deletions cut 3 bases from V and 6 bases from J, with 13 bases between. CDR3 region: CASSYGQQLNSPLHF. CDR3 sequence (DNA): TGCGCCAGCAGCTATGGGCAGCAACTTAATTCACCCCTCCACTTT.

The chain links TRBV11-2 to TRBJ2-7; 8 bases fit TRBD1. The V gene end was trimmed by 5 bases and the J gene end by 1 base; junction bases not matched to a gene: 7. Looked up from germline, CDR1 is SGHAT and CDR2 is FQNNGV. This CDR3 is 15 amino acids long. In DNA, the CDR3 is TGTGCCAGCAGCCAGAGGGACAGGATGTCCTACGAGCAGTACTTC. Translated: CASSQRDRMSYEQYF.

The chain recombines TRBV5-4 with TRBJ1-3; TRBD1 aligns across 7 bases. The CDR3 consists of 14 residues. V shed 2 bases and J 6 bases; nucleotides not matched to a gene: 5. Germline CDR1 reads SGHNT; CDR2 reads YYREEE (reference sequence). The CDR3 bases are TGTGCCAGCAGCTTAGACAGGGTACTAAACACCATATATTTT. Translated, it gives CASSLDRVLNTIYF.

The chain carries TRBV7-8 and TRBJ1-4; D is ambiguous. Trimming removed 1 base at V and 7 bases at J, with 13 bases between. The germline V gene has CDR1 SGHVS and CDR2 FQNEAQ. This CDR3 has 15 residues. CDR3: CASSLVVGRFEKLFF. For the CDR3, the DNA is TGTGCCAGCAGCTTAGTGGTTGGACGGTTTGAAAAACTGTTTTTT. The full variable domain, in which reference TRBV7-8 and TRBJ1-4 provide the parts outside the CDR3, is GAGVSQSPRYKVAKRGQDVALRCDPISGHVSLFWYQQALGQGPEFLTYFQNEAQLDKSGLPSDRFFAERPEGSVSTLKIQRTQQEDSAVYLCASSLVVGRFEKLFFGSGTQLSVL.

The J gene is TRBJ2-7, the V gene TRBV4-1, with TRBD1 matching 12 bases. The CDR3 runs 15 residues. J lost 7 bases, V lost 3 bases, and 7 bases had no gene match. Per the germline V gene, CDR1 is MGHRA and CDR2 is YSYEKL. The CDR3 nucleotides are TGCGCCAGCAGCCAGCCGGGACAGGGGGCGGGGGAGCAGTACTTC. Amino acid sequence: CASSQPGQGAGEQYF.

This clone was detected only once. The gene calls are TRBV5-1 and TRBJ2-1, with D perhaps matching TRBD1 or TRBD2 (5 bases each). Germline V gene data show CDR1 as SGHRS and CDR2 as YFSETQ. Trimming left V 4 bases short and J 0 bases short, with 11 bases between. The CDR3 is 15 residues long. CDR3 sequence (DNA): TGCGCCAGCAGCCCCGGGACGAGCTCCTACAATGAGCAGTTCTTC. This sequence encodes CASSPGTSSYNEQFF.

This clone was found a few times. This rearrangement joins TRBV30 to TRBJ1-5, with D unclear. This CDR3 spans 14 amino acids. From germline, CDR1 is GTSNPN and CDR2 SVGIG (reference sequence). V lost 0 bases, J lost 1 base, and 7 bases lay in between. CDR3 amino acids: CAWSVSISNQPQHF. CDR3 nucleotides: TGTGCCTGGAGTGTATCAATCAGCAATCAGCCCCAGCATTTT.

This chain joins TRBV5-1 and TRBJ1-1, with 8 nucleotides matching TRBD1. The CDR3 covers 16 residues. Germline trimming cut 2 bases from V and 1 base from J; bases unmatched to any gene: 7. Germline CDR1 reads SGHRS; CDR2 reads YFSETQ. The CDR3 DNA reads TGCGCCAGCAGCTTTTCCTCCGGGACAGGGAACACTGAAGCTTTCTTT. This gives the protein CASSFSSGTGNTEAFF.

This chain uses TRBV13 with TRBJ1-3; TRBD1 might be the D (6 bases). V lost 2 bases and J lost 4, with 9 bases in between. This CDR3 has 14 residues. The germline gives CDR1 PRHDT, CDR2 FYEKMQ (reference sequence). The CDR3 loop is CASSLRGGGNTIYF. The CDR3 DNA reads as TGTGCCAGCAGCTTAAGAGGGGGGGGAAACACCATATATTTT.

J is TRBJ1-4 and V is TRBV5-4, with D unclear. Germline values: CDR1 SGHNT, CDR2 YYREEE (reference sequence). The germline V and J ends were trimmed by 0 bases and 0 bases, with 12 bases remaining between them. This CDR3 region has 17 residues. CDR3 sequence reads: CASSLAGTVTTNEKLFF. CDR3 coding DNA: TGTGCCAGCAGCTTGGCGGGAACGGTTACAACTAATGAAAAACTGTTTTTT.

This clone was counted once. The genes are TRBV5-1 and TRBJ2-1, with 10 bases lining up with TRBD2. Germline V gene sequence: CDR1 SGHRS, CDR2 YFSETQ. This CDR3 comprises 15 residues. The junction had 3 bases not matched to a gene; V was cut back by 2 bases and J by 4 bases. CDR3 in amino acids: CASSFSGGYYNEQFF. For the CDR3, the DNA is TGCGCCAGCAGCTTTAGCGGGGGGTATTACAATGAGCAGTTCTTC.

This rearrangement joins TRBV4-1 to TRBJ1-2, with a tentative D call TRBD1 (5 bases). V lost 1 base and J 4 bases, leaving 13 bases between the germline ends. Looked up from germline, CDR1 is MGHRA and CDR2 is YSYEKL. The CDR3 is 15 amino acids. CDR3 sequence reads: CASSQAGGGGYGYTF. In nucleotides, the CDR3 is TGCGCCAGCAGCCAAGCCGGCGGGGGGGGCTATGGCTACACCTTC.

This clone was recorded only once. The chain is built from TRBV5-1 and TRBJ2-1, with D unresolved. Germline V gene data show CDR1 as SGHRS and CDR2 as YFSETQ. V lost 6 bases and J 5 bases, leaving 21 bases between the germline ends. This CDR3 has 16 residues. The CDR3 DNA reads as TGCGCCAGCAAAGTGATGGCTGGGCGTGAAAACAATGAGCAGTTCTTC. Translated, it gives CASKVMAGRENNEQFF.

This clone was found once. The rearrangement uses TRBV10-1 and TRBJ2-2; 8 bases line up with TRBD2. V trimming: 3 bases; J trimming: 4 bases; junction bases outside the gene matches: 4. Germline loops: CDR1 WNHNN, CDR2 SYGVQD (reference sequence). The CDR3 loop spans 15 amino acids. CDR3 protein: CASSEAGVSTGELFF. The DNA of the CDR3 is TGCGCCAGCAGTGAAGCGGGGGTTTCCACCGGGGAGCTGTTTTTT.

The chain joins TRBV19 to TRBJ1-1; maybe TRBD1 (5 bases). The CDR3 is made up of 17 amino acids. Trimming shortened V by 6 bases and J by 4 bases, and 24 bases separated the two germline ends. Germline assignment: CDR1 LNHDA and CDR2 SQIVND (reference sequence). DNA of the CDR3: TGTGCCAGTAGCTCTGGTTTATTCCAGGGATTAGGCACTGAAGCTTTCTTT. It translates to CASSSGLFQGLGTEAFF. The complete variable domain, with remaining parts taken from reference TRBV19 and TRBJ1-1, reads DGGITQSPKYLFRKEGQNVTLSCEQNLNHDAMYWYRQDPGQGLRLIYYSQIVNDFQKGDIAEGYSVSREKKESFPLTVTSAQKNPTAFYLCASSSGLFQGLGTEAFFGQGTRLTVV.